This TCR beta chain comes out of a study of blood T cells in healthy people across ages. Study-level results: Significant beta diversity loss was already apparent by age roughly 38, declining roughly linearly. The study regarded diversity estimates from one million T cells as underestimates. More naive CD4+ cells and higher diversity marked long-lived donors relative to aged donors.

To note about this clonotype: Its cognate antigen is unknown.

The germline V gene has CDR1 SGHRS and CDR2 YFSETQ. This CDR3 comprises 12 residues. Trimming took 5 bases from V and 9 from J, leaving 12 bases between them. A second PCR of about 7 to 12 cycles used a sample-barcoded 5' primer and a J-beta primer mix. TCRdb itself ran the 5' RACE reads through MiXCR, one entry per CDR3 protein. The table shows around 2 million distinct CDR3 sequences, with roughly two fifths occurring only once. All donors came from Russia, were Caucasian and healthy, and spanned ages about 6 to 90. The chain joins TRBV5-1 to TRBJ2-1, with TRBD2 as a possible D gene (5 bases). The sequenced sample was blood. The sequence was collected from a human donor in good health. This CDR3 is CASSDPRGEQFF. In DNA form, the CDR3 reads TGCGCCAGCAGTGATCCTCGGGGTGAGCAGTTCTTC.